The rows below give T cell receptor beta chains drawn from one sample of a study of ipilimumab plus nivolumab after autologous stem cell transplantation. Assay used: immunoSEQ multiplex PCR; TCRdb lists only in-frame clones, some missing. The data hold 9,500 to 15,000 clones, with about 70% observed a single time. The source material was PBMCs, sampled in a trial of ipilimumab plus nivolumab as post-transplant consolidation. These receptors all stem from a male donor with multiple myeloma. The CDR3 runs from the conserved cysteine through the conserved F or W. The D gene is left open where the match is weak. Where a row states a size, it is once, few, many or the class of an expanded clone; other rows omit it.

v_gene	d_gene	j_gene	abundance	CDR3aa	CDR3nt
TRBV5-6	TRBD1	TRBJ2-7	NA	CASSLFGDRAMYEQYF	TGTGCCAGCAGCTTGTTTGGGGACAGGGCCATGTACGAGCAGTACTTC
TRBV11-2	TRBD1	TRBJ1-1	once	CASSPPDRGGIF	TGTGCCAGCAGCCCACCCGACAGGGGCGGAATCTTT
TRBV19	TRBD2	TRBJ2-1	NA	CASSIAGLAVFGYNEQFF	TGTGCCAGTAGTATAGCGGGACTAGCGGTATTCGGGTACAATGAGCAGTTCTTC
TRBV6-5	NA	TRBJ1-2	NA	CASTSTPAYGGYTF	TGTGCCAGCACTAGCACGCCAGCCTATGGAGGCTACACCTTC
TRBV25-1	NA	TRBJ1-6	NA	CASSEGGSPLHF	TGTGCCAGCAGTGAGGGGGGTTCACCCCTCCACTTT
TRBV18	NA	TRBJ1-2	NA	CASSPGGFTGYTF	TGTGCCAGCTCACCCGGGGGGTTCACGGGCTACACCTTC
TRBV10-3	NA	TRBJ1-4	NA	CAIEGFIYEKLFF	TGTGCCATAGAAGGGTTTATTTATGAAAAACTGTTTTTT
TRBV19	NA	TRBJ2-7	NA	CASSGFGSPYQQYF	TGTGCCAGTAGTGGTTTTGGGTCCCCCTACCAGCAGTACTTC
TRBV10-3	NA	TRBJ2-1	NA	CAIRGSRQDLNEQFF	TGTGCCATCAGGGGGTCCCGACAGGACCTCAATGAGCAGTTCTTC
TRBV5-1	NA	TRBJ1-1	medium-sized	CASSLMGAMNTEAFF	TGCGCCAGCAGCTTGATGGGGGCGATGAACACTGAAGCTTTCTTT
TRBV5-1	NA	TRBJ2-7	few	CASRIGDSSSYEQYF	TGCGCCAGCAGGATTGGGGACTCCAGCTCCTACGAGCAGTACTTC
TRBV10-3	NA	TRBJ1-1	few	CAINPSPWEEAFF	TGTGCCATCAACCCCTCCCCCTGGGAGGAAGCTTTCTTT
TRBV27	TRBD1	TRBJ2-7	once	CASSYGQGGYEQYF	TGTGCCAGCAGTTACGGACAGGGAGGCTACGAGCAGTACTTC
TRBV28	NA	TRBJ1-2	NA	CASSSTLQWTHRYYGYTF	TGTGCCAGCAGTTCCACCCTTCAGTGGACGCATCGTTACTATGGCTACACCTTC
TRBV28	NA	TRBJ1-5	once	CASSPTGRLNQPQHF	TGTGCCAGCAGTCCCACGGGACGGTTAAATCAGCCCCAGCATTTT
TRBV19	TRBD1	TRBJ1-6	NA	CASSIGGTGTSPLHF	TGTGCCAGTAGTATAGGCGGGACAGGGACTTCACCCCTCCACTTT
TRBV19	NA	TRBJ1-3	NA	CASRGSGNTIYF	TGTGCCAGTAGGGGCTCTGGAAACACCATATATTTT
TRBV30	NA	TRBJ2-6	NA	CAWSSRVGANVLTF	TGTGCCTGGAGCTCCAGGGTCGGGGCCAACGTCCTGACTTTC
TRBV21-1	NA	TRBJ2-7	NA	CASSKALRDHSYEQYF	TGTGCCAGCAGCAAAGCGCTGAGGGATCACTCCTACGAGCAGTACTTC
TRBV7-8	NA	TRBJ2-7	NA	CASSLAEGAGYEQYF	TGTGCCAGCAGCTTAGCGGAGGGGGCGGGCTACGAGCAGTACTTC
TRBV5-1	NA	TRBJ2-3	NA	CASRLETERTQYF	TGCGCCAGTCGACTCGAGACGGAGCGTACTCAGTATTTT
TRBV18	NA	TRBJ1-5	few	CASSPRDKGGSNQPQHF	TGTGCCAGCTCACCCCGGGATAAGGGAGGGAGCAATCAGCCCCAGCATTTT
TRBV11-2	NA	TRBJ1-1	NA	CASSRREAFF	TGTGCCAGCAGCCGGAGGGAAGCTTTCTTT
TRBV6-5	TRBD1	TRBJ2-5	NA	CASSYSGTGDVTQYF	TGTGCCAGCAGTTACTCCGGGACAGGGGATGTGACCCAGTACTTC
TRBV15	NA	TRBJ2-3	NA	CATSRGGVQADTQYF	TGTGCCACCAGCAGAGGGGGCGTACAGGCAGATACGCAGTATTTT
TRBV6-6	TRBD1	TRBJ1-3	NA	CASSGQALSGNTIYF	TGTGCCAGCAGTGGACAGGCGCTCTCTGGAAACACCATATATTTT
TRBV12-5	NA	TRBJ2-7	once	CASGLGAPYEQYF	TGTGCTAGTGGTTTAGGGGCCCCCTACGAGCAGTACTTC